This is a list of T cell receptor beta chains from one sample in a study of memory CD4+ T cells and cytomegalovirus serostatus. Repertoires were generated with immunoSEQ multiplex PCR, while TCRdb's copy carries only in-frame clones and drops some. The sample contains 45,000 to 65,000 clones, about three quarters of which appear only once. Input material: memory CD4+ T cells from blood. These receptors all come from an adult in good health and CMV-seropositive. Each CDR3 is given with its conserved first and last residue. Each record gives: V gene, D gene, J gene, clone size, CDR3 DNA, CDR3 protein. The D gene is left open where the match is weak. Clone size is given for some rows only: seen once, a few or many times, or a class if the clone is expanded.

>TRBV7-3|-|TRBJ1-1|-
TGTGCCAGCAGCTCCTCCGGGGCGGGCGGCTGGGGGAACACTGAAGCTTTCTTT
CASSSSGAGGWGNTEAFF
>TRBV28|TRBD2|TRBJ2-1|-
TGTGCCAGCAGTTTGTGGGGGGGGGAGGGCCGCCATGAGCAGTTCTTC
CASSLWGGEGRHEQFF
>TRBV5-1|TRBD2|TRBJ2-5|-
TGCGCCAGCCGGGAACTAGCGGGAGGCCAAGAGACCCAGTACTTC
CASRELAGGQETQYF
>TRBV5-6|-|TRBJ1-6|-
TGTGCCAGCAGCAGACAGACAGACCAATATAATTCACCCCTCCACTTT
CASSRQTDQYNSPLHF
>TRBV28|TRBD1|TRBJ2-5|-
TGTGCCAGCAGTGGCCGGGACAGGGTTGAGGAGACCCAGTACTTC
CASSGRDRVEETQYF
>TRBV7-8|-|TRBJ2-7|-
TGTGCCAGCAGCTTAGGTGGGTCTAGCTCCTACGAGCAGTACTTC
CASSLGGSSSYEQYF
>TRBV5-1|TRBD1|TRBJ1-4|-
TGCGCCAGCAGCCCCGGGACAGGGGCTGAAAAACTGTTTTTT
CASSPGTGAEKLFF
>TRBV14|-|TRBJ2-1|-
TGTGCCAGCAGCCCCGGGACTTTTTACAATGAGCAGTTCTTC
CASSPGTFYNEQFF
>TRBV19|-|TRBJ1-1|-
TGTGCCAGTTCGAAGCACAGTGATTTCGCTGAAGCTTTCTTT
CASSKHSDFAEAFF
>TRBV28|-|TRBJ2-3|few
TGTGCCAGCAGTGTCCAAACCGGTGGCACAGATACGCAGTATTTT
CASSVQTGGTDTQYF
>TRBV2|TRBD1|TRBJ1-5|-
TGTGCCAGCAATGGACAGGGCGGCCAGCCCCAGCATTTT
CASNGQGGQPQHF
>TRBV21-1|-|TRBJ1-5|few
TGTGCCAGCTCCTTGCATCAGCCCCAGCATTTT
CASSLHQPQHF
>TRBV2|-|TRBJ1-1|-
TGTGCCAGCCCCAGGGCAGCCGATGTCACTGAAGCTTTCTTT
CASPRAADVTEAFF
>TRBV6-5|-|TRBJ1-1|once
TGTGCCAGCAGCCAACAGAGTAACACTGAAGCTTTCTTT
CASSQQSNTEAFF
>TRBV19|-|TRBJ1-1|-
TGTGCCAGTACGAGAACAGCCTCCTTTGGACTGGACACTGAAGCTTTCTTT
CASTRTASFGLDTEAFF
>TRBV30|TRBD2|TRBJ2-1|once
TGTGCCCGTTCTAGCGGGGGGGCTAAATTTGAGCAGTTCTTC
CARSSGGAKFEQFF
>TRBV7-9|-|TRBJ1-4|-
TGTGCCAGCAGCTTAGGTGACCTGGGACGGGGTGGTGAAAAACTGTTTTTT
CASSLGDLGRGGEKLFF
>TRBV2|-|TRBJ1-2|-
TGTGCCAGCAGTTCTTCCGCAGGGACGCGCTATGGCTACACCTTC
CASSSSAGTRYGYTF
>TRBV28|TRBD1|TRBJ2-1|-
TGTGCCAGCAGACTTCGACAGGGGTTGAATGAGCAGTTCTTC
CASRLRQGLNEQFF
>TRBV27|TRBD1|TRBJ1-5|-
TGTGCCAGCAGCCGGGACAGGGGTAACAATCAGCCCCAGCATTTT
CASSRDRGNNQPQHF
>TRBV19|-|TRBJ2-3|-
TGTGCCAGTAGTATCCCCGGGACAGCGGGAAGTGTTGCGCAGTATTTT
CASSIPGTAGSVAQYF
>TRBV5-4|-|TRBJ2-1|-
TGTGCCAGCAGCTCCAAGGGGACGGACTACAATGAGCAGTTCTTC
CASSSKGTDYNEQFF
>TRBV7-7|-|TRBJ2-2|-
TGTGCTAGCAGCCGGGAAGGGATCGGGGAGCTGTTTTTT
CASSREGIGELFF
>TRBV5-6|TRBD1|TRBJ1-3|few
TGTGCCAGCAGCATGACAGGGGAAAGGGATGGAAACACCATATATTTT
CASSMTGERDGNTIYF
>TRBV5-6|-|TRBJ2-7|once
TGTGCCAGCAGCCCTTCCGGGACGGGGCGAGAGTACTTC
CASSPSGTGREYF
>TRBV19|TRBD2|TRBJ2-2|-
TGTGCCAGTAGTATAGATCCTAGCGGGAGGGCGAACACCGGGGAGCTGTTTTTT
CASSIDPSGRANTGELFF
>TRBV11-2|TRBD2|TRBJ2-2|-
TGTGCCAGCAGCTCTAGCGGGACTAACACCGGGGAGCTGTTTTTT
CASSSSGTNTGELFF
>TRBV28|-|TRBJ1-2|-
TGTGCCAGCAGTTCCATATATGGCTACACCTTC
CASSSIYGYTF
>TRBV10-3|TRBD1|TRBJ1-2|-
TGTGCCATCAGTGAGTCGGGGACAGCCTATGGCTACACCTTC
CAISESGTAYGYTF
>TRBV9|-|TRBJ1-1|-
TGTGCCAGCAGCGTAGCGGAGGAGTGGGGAACTGAAGCTTTCTTT
CASSVAEEWGTEAFF
>TRBV6-6|-|TRBJ2-5|-
TGTGCCAGCAGTTGGCGGGGCGGGACCCTGCAAGAGACCCAGTACTTC
CASSWRGGTLQETQYF
>TRBV9|-|TRBJ2-2|-
TGTGCCAGCAGCGTAGGGGGGGGGCCAGTCGGAGGGGAGCTGTTTTTT
CASSVGGGPVGGELFF
>TRBV7-2|-|TRBJ1-1|-
TGTGCCAGCAACCCGGGTCTCACGGTCGAGGCTTTCTTT
CASNPGLTVEAFF
>TRBV6-5|TRBD1|TRBJ1-4|once
TGTGCCAGCAACGAACAGGGGGAGGAAAAACTGTTTTTT
CASNEQGEEKLFF
>TRBV9|-|TRBJ2-1|few
TGTGCCAGCAGCGTAGAGGTCACCCTGACCAATGAGCAGTTCTTC
CASSVEVTLTNEQFF
>TRBV28|-|TRBJ1-4|-
TGTGCCAGCACCTCCCTAGGAGCTGGCGGGACTAATGAAAAACTGTTTTTT
CASTSLGAGGTNEKLFF
>TRBV5-6|-|TRBJ1-2|few
TGTGCCAGCAGCTTCCAAGGGACCCTCTATGGCTACACCTTC
CASSFQGTLYGYTF
>TRBV18|TRBD1|TRBJ1-2|-
TGTGCCAGCTCTTTCGGACAGGTGATAAACTATGGCTACACCTTC
CASSFGQVINYGYTF
>TRBV7-9|-|TRBJ1-2|-
TGTGCCAGCAGCTTAGAAGGGGGGGCCCTTGCGGGCTACACCTTC
CASSLEGGALAGYTF
>TRBV20-1|TRBD1|TRBJ1-4|-
TGCAGTGCCGCGGGACAGGAAAAACTGTTTTTT
CSAAGQEKLFF
>TRBV10-2|-|TRBJ1-1|-
TGCGCCAGCAGTGACCCGGGCCAGAATATTGGTGACACTGAAGCTTTCTTT
CASSDPGQNIGDTEAFF
>TRBV28|TRBD1|TRBJ2-1|-
TGTGCCAGCATCGGTTCCGGGACAGGGGAAAACAATGAGCAGTTCTTC
CASIGSGTGENNEQFF
>TRBV27|-|TRBJ2-4|-
TGTGCCAGCGGACCCCTGGGGAGCAAAAACATTCAGTACTTC
CASGPLGSKNIQYF
>TRBV19|-|TRBJ1-2|-
TGTGCCAGTAGTCGGCTCCTTGCGGGCTATGGCTACACCTTC
CASSRLLAGYGYTF
>TRBV14|-|TRBJ2-5|few
TGTGCCAGCAGCCAATTTAGTATCTGGCGATCGATTCGGGAGACCCAGTACTTC
CASSQFSIWRSIRETQYF
>TRBV30|-|TRBJ2-6|-
TGTGCCTGCGGAGAGGACAGCTCTGGGGCCAACGTCCTGACTTTC
CACGEDSSGANVLTF
>TRBV5-4|-|TRBJ1-2|once
TGTGCCAGCAGCTTGGGGCTAGGCTACACCTTC
CASSLGLGYTF
>TRBV10-1|TRBD1|TRBJ1-2|-
TGCGCCAGCAGTGAATCTGGGACAGGGGAAAATAATGGCTACACCTTC
CASSESGTGENNGYTF
>TRBV10-1|-|TRBJ2-2|-
TGCGCCAGCAGTGCTCTAGGCGGGCCGACCGGGGAGCTGTTTTTT
CASSALGGPTGELFF
>TRBV28|-|TRBJ1-4|-
TGTGCCAGCAGTTGGGCTGAAAAACTGTTTTTT
CASSWAEKLFF
>TRBV12-2|-|TRBJ2-5|-
TGTGCAAGTCGCTTAGAAGTTAGGTTCAGGGGGAGAGAGACCCAGTACTTC
CASRLEVRFRGRETQYF